The 6 T cell receptor beta chains listed next were all sequenced from one sample in a study of technical replicates of blood from a handful of donors. The protocol was immunoSEQ multiplex PCR, while the TCRdb copy is restricted to in-frame clones and leaves out a portion. The data hold under 95,000 clones, with 91% observed a single time. The material sequenced was T cells isolated from PBMCs. These TCRs come from a human donor in good health. Some clones in this sample may be carry-over from other donors' samples.

The V and J genes are TRBV6-6 and TRBJ2-7; 10 positions match TRBD2. Trimming cost V 5 bases and J 2 bases; bases outside gene matches: 6. The CDR3 spans 15 residues. Germline V gene data show CDR1 as MNHNY and CDR2 as SVGAGI (reference sequence). CDR3 residues: CASSHLAGETYEQYF. The CDR3 bases are TGTGCCAGCAGTCATCTAGCGGGGGAGACCTACGAGCAGTACTTC.

This clone was counted a single time. The chain is built from TRBV7-2 and TRBJ1-5, with D perhaps matching TRBD1 (5 bases). Trimming took 5 bases from V and 6 from J, leaving 11 bases between them. Germline CDR1 is SGHTA and CDR2 is FQGNSA. The CDR3 consists of 13 residues. This CDR3 is CASSLPTAQPQHF. In DNA form, the CDR3 reads TGTGCCAGCAGCCTACCGACAGCTCAGCCCCAGCATTTT.

The CDR3, as DNA: TGTGCCAGCAGTTACGGTATTGTGAGTGAGCAGTTCTTC. This gives the protein CASSYGIVSEQFF. J is TRBJ2-1 and V is TRBV6-5; D is unresolved. Germline lookup yields CDR1 MNHEY and CDR2 SVGAGI. CDR3 size: 13 residues. V was trimmed by 2 bases and J by 9 bases, leaving 11 bases between them.

The rearrangement uses TRBV27 and TRBJ2-5; D might be TRBD1 (6 bases). Trimming stripped 3 bases from V and 1 base from J, with 9 bases between. CDR1 and CDR2 (germline): MNHEY, SMNVEV (reference sequence). There are 14 residues in the CDR3. The CDR3 nucleotides read TGTGCCAGCAGTTTTCTGGACAGCCAAGAGACCCAGTACTTC. As protein: CASSFLDSQETQYF.

V gene TRBV5-6 combines with J gene TRBJ2-7, with 7 bases identical to TRBD1. The CDR3 covers 15 residues. Germline V gene sequence: CDR1 SGHDT, CDR2 YYEEEE. The V and J ends lost 6 bases and 6 bases, in that order; junction bases with no gene match: 15. CDR3 sequence (DNA): TGTGCCAGCACCTGGGGCGACAGGGTAACGGCCGAGCAGTACTTC. This encodes CASTWGDRVTAEQYF.

A word on this clone: The junction does not match germline at one end; this may be a read error. The CDR3 bases are TGTGCCAGCAGCCGACATAACAGTGAAGCTTTCTTT. Encoded protein: CASSRHNSEAFF. V usage is TRBV7-6 and J usage is TRBJ1-1; D is ambiguous. Germline assignment: CDR1 SGHVS and CDR2 FNYEAQ. The CDR3 contains 12 residues.